This T cell receptor beta chain originates from a study of CD8 T cells in Susac syndrome (dated by TCRdb to the late 2010s). For the wider study: Among the sequenced Susac syndrome patients, over five had clinically active disease and about eight were in clinical remission. At blood withdrawal, Susac syndrome patients were either therapy-naive, taking corticosteroids (in some cases with IVIg as well), or taking IVIg alone. The study used repertoire sequencing to test whether antigen drove CD8+ T cell activation and differentiation in Susac syndrome.

Peripheral blood CD8+ and CD4+ T cells from healthy donors, Susac syndrome patients and multiple sclerosis patients were profiled by high-throughput TCR beta sequencing. The Susac syndrome patients fulfilled recently defined diagnostic criteria for definite or probable disease. Bulk CD8+ and CD4+ T cells were purified magnetically by negative isolation, whereas CD8+ TEMRA cells were enriched by FACS. Blood was drawn into EDTA tubes, processed within 24 hours, and PBMCs were isolated by density gradient centrifugation. PBMCs intended for TCR sequencing were cryopreserved in liquid nitrogen and were subsequently thawed in a 37 degrees C water bath. The sorted or isolated CD4+, CD8+ and CD8+ TEMRA cells reached a purity of at least 90%. RNA was extracted with the RNeasy kit and roughly 0.45 to 1 ug was reverse transcribed using random hexamers. The immunoSEQ multiplex PCR assay, covering 54 Vbeta and 13 Jbeta segments, was used to amplify TCR beta CDR3 regions. Bias from PCR amplification was corrected by using a synthetic template baseline for primer optimization and for computational correction. The published analysis was carried out like this. Only productive sequences were kept, with reads annotated to V, D and J genes according to IMGT and analyzed in immunoSEQ Analyzer. Clonality was computed as one minus Shannon entropy normalized by log2 of the number of productive unique sequences. Public and private clones were assessed among the 100 most prevalent clones of each patient and control. A clone was defined as Susac-specific if it was absent from the healthy and MS cohorts, from some 1,100 published viral clones and from other ImmuneACCESS disease sequences. TCRdb cleaned the public reads at Q25 with fastp, built clones with MiXCR and kept in-frame beta chains. Identical CDR3 protein sequences are pooled into one entry, listed with their most common genes and DNA. Clone size and V and J calls follow TCRdb, not the original study. For this sample there are over 150,000 distinct CDR3 sequences; 85% to 95% appear just once. 0.085% to 0.1% of the sample lies in the top ten.

Remarks on this clonotype: What this receptor recognizes is not known. No much larger clonotype is one base removed from it; base qualities were not supplied.

Findings and caveats that apply to the study as a whole: The study acknowledged that relatively few individuals were included in the TCR sequencing and HLA analysis. In the CD4+ T cell repertoire of Susac syndrome patients, clonal expansion was not detected.

V trim: 3 bases; J trim: 2 bases; unmatched bases: 3. CDR1 and CDR2 are drawn from the germline V gene: MDHEN, SYDVKM. The CDR3, cysteine through phenylalanine, is 15 amino acids long. Kept here is only the CDR3 DNA, which spans 45 bases and is read in frame from base 1. Sequencing used CD4+ T cells from PBMCs. The sequence is built from TRBV28 and TRBJ2-1, with 8 bases aligning to TRBD2. The source of this sequence is a human donor with Susac syndrome. The CDR3 reads CASSFASGPYNEQFF. The DNA sequence is TGTGCCAGCAGTTTCGCTAGCGGGCCCTACAATGAGCAGTTCTTC.